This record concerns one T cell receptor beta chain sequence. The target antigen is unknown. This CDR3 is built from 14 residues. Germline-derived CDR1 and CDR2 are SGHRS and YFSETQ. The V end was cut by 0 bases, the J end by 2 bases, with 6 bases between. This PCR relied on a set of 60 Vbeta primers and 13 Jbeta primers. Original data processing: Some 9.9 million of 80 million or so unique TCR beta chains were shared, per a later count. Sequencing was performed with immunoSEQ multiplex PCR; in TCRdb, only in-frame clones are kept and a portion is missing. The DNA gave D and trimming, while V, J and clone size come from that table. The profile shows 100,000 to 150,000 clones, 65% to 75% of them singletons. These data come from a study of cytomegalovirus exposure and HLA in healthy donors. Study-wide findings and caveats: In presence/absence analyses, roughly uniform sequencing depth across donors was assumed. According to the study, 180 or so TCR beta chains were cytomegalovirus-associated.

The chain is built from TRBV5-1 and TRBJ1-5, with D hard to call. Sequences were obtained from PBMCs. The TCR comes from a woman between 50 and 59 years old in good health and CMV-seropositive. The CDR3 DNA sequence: TGCGCCAGCAGCTTGGACGGGGGCAATCAGCCCCAGCATTTT. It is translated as CASSLDGGNQPQHF. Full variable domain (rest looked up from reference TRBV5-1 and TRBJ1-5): KAGVTQTPRYLIKTRGQQVTLSCSPISGHRSVSWYQQTPGQGLQFLFEYFSETQRNKGNFPGRFSGRQFSNSRSEMNVSTLELGDSALYLCASSLDGGNQPQHFGDGTRLSIL.